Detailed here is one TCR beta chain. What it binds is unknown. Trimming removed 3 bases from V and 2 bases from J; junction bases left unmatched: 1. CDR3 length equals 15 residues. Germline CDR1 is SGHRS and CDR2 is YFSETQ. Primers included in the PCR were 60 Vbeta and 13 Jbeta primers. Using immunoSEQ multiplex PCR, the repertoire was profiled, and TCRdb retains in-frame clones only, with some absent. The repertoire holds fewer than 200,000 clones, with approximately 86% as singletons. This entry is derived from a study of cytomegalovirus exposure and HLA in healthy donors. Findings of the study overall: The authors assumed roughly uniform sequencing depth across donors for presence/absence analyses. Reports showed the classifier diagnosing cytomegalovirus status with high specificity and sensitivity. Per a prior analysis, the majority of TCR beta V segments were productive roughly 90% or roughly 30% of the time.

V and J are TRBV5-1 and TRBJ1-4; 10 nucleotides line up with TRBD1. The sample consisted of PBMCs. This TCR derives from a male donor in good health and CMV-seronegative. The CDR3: CASSSTGGTNEKLFF. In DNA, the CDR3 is TGCGCCAGCAGCTCGACAGGGGGCACTAATGAAAAACTGTTTTTT.